This TCR beta chain appears in the sequencing data of a study of regulatory T cells in long-lasting Graves disease. For TCR beta, libraries came from iRepertoire HTBI primers and Arm-PCR of CDR3 regions. TCRdb called the multiplex PCR reads again in MiXCR, with one record for every CDR3 protein. The sample lists 250,000 to 400,000 distinct CDR3 sequences; roughly 18% were seen once. This clonotype was seen ten or more times. Its antigen remains unknown. V was clipped by 4 bases and J by 16 bases; unmatched bases: 6. This CDR3 has 11 amino acids. Regarding the study as a whole: The number of shared public clonotypes was higher in persistent patients (around 2,700) than new patients (around 890).

The time point is: newly diagnosed GD, antithyroid drugs for less than 3 months. Generation of the TCR library employed RNA extracted from PBMCs. American Thyroid Association guidelines were used to diagnose Graves' disease. This sequence originates from a female donor with Graves disease. The sample here was peripheral blood mononuclear cells (PBMCs), taken at new diagnosis, from a patient treated with antithyroid drugs. The chain is built from TRBV12-3 or TRBV12-4 and TRBJ1-4, with 7 positions matching TRBD1. The DNA for the CDR3 is TGTGCCAGCAGTTCTAGGGGGCATCAGTTTTTT. Residues: CASSSRGHQFF.